This T cell receptor beta chain was sequenced during a study of shared T cell receptors in the human thymus. Germline V gives CDR1 SGHDT, CDR2 YYEEEE. The CDR3 spans 16 residues. Unmatched junction bases numbered 6, after V lost 2 bases and J lost 2 bases. Produced via immunoSEQ multiplex PCR; TCRdb's table is partial and in-frame only. Here the sample spans approximately 660,000 clones, 70% to 90% being singletons. The same data also contributed to another study, on human thymus T cells. As reported in that work: During corrective heart surgery, resections were taken, and the thymus tissue came from them. Thymic as well as blood repertoires seemed to favor certain V and J genes unevenly.

This TCR came from a boy under three years old with a congenital heart defect. The gene calls are TRBV5-6 and TRBJ2-4; 8 bases align to TRBD1. Sequenced input: thymocytes. The CDR3 sequence is CASSLTGGSSKNIQYF. The CDR3 DNA reads TGTGCCAGCAGCTTAACAGGGGGGTCTTCCAAAAACATTCAGTACTTC.